This T cell receptor beta chain is from a study of identical twins. On this clonotype: One end of the junction is discordant with germline, which a read error may explain.

Everyone who gave samples was a healthy Caucasian. Germline V lookup: CDR1 MGHDK, CDR2 SYGVNS. This CDR3 spans 17 amino acids. After template switching added a universal primer site, the resulting cDNA carried unique molecular identifiers. In TCRdb, the 5' RACE reads were re-called with MiXCR into one record per CDR3 protein. The table has 400,000 to 550,000 distinct CDR3 sequences, roughly an eighth seen once. These data also formed part of another study, on yellow fever vaccine responses in identical twins.

V usage is TRBV25-1 and J usage is TRBJ2-7; perhaps TRBD1 as D (6 bases). The specimen was CD4+ T cells sorted from blood. The clonotype comes from a young woman in good health. CDR3 sequence reads: CASSDIGRGETSYDQYF. In DNA form, the CDR3 reads TGTGCCAGCAGTGATATAGGCAGGGGCGAAACCTCCTACGATCAGTACTTC.